What follows are 25 T cell receptor beta chains derived from one specimen sequenced in a study of follicular helper T cells after annual influenza vaccination. Profiling relied on immunoSEQ multiplex PCR, and the TCRdb table lists in-frame clones only, not all of them. This table has 8,500 to 11,000 clones, around four fifths appearing once. As for time point: 2015-2016 season, 7 days after influenza vaccination. Sequencing was performed on CXCR5- memory CD4+ T cells sorted from blood, taken 7 days after influenza vaccination. Receptors originate from an adult who received the influenza vaccine.

V usage is TRBV4-1 and J usage is TRBJ2-7; TRBD2 is a possible D gene (5 bases). CDR3 size: 14 residues. Germline lookup yields CDR1 MGHRA and CDR2 YSYEKL. V was pared by 2 bases and J by 1 base, with 9 bases between. CDR3 DNA sequence: TGCGCCAGCAGCCAACTAGGGAGATCCTACGAGCAGTACTTC. This translates into CASSQLGRSYEQYF.

The J gene is TRBJ2-1, the V gene TRBV7-2; 12 positions agree with TRBD2. After removal of 5 bases from V and 10 bases from J, the junction contained 6 bases not matched to a gene. The length of the CDR3 is 14 residues. Germline CDR1 is SGHTA and CDR2 is FQGNSA. CDR3 coding DNA: TGTGCCAGCAGCGCTAGCGGGGGGGGCGGGGAGCAGTTCTTC. Its protein is CASSASGGGGEQFF.

The rearrangement links TRBV11-2 to TRBJ1-3; D remains unclear. Germline V CDR1 and CDR2: SGHAT, FQNNGV. This CDR3 region has 14 residues. Trimming took off 4 bases at V and 4 bases at J, with 11 bases between the two ends. CDR3 residues: CASSSRGSGNTIYF. The CDR3, as DNA: TGTGCCAGCAGCTCGCGGGGTAGCGGAAACACCATATATTTT.

V usage is TRBV7-2 and J usage is TRBJ2-3, with 9 bases matching TRBD2. J gave up 0 bases and V 2 bases, and 6 bases lay outside the gene matches. CDR1 and CDR2 from the germline V gene are SGHTA and FQGNSA. The CDR3 loop spans 17 amino acids. The CDR3 sequence: CASSLKAGGTSTDTQYF. The CDR3 DNA follows: TGTGCCAGCAGCTTAAAAGCGGGGGGCACTAGCACAGATACGCAGTATTTT.

The CDR3 sequence is CASSHSTGADEQYF. The CDR3 coding sequence is TGTGCCAGCTCACATTCGACAGGGGCCGACGAGCAGTACTTC. The gene calls are TRBV18 and TRBJ2-7; TRBD1 matches at 8 bases. V shed 4 bases, J shed 5 bases, and the junction held 7 bases outside the gene matches. CDR3 size: 14 residues. Germline-derived CDR1 and CDR2 are KGHSH and LQKENI.

The J gene is TRBJ2-5, the V gene TRBV18, with a tentative D call TRBD2 (5 bases). Germline V gives CDR1 KGHSH, CDR2 LQKENI. V shed 3 bases and J shed 4 bases, with 12 bases lying between them. CDR3 size: 14 residues. CDR3: CASSPYGKGETQYF. The CDR3 DNA follows: TGTGCCAGCTCACCGTACGGGAAGGGAGAGACCCAGTACTTC.

The chain carries TRBV5-4 and TRBJ2-2; 10 positions agree with TRBD1. CDR3 length: 17 amino acids. Germline values: CDR1 SGHNT, CDR2 YYREEE (reference sequence). V lost 3 bases and J lost 1; bases outside the gene matches: 6. CDR3 nucleotides: TGTGCCAGCAGCTCCCAGACAGGGGGCCGGAACACCGGGGAGCTGTTTTTT. Translated: CASSSQTGGRNTGELFF.

The rearrangement joins TRBV30 to TRBJ2-3; 10 bases map to TRBD2. The CDR3 is 15 residues long. Trimming took 1 base from V and 6 from J; bases not matched to a gene: 7. Germline loops: CDR1 GTSNPN, CDR2 SVGIG (reference sequence). CDR3: CAWSERGGSWDTQYF. The CDR3 DNA reads TGTGCCTGGAGTGAGCGGGGGGGCAGTTGGGATACGCAGTATTTT.

The chain has TRBV2 and TRBJ2-3, with D unclear. The CDR3 is 15 amino acids. Germline assignment: CDR1 SNHLY and CDR2 FYNNEI. V shed 6 bases and J shed 1 base, with 14 bases lying between them. CDR3 DNA: TGTGCCAGCAGCCCCGAGGCGGCTGGCACAGATACGCAGTATTTT. Translation: CASSPEAAGTDTQYF. Full variable domain (missing parts from reference TRBV2 and TRBJ2-3): EPEVTQTPSHQVTQMGQEVILRCVPISNHLYFYWYRQILGQKVEFLVSFYNNEISEKSEIFDDQFSVERPDGSNFTLKIRSTKLEDSAMYFCASSPEAAGTDTQYFGPGTRLTVL.

The V call is TRBV19, the J call TRBJ1-3; perhaps TRBD1 as D (6 bases). The CDR3 is made up of 14 amino acids. In germline, CDR1 is LNHDA, CDR2 SQIVND (reference sequence). With 10 bases removed from V and 2 bases from J, the gap between germline ends came to 15 bases. The chain's CDR3 is CATQGPQPGNTIYF. The CDR3 nucleotides are TGTGCCACACAGGGACCGCAACCTGGAAACACCATATATTTT.

The V call is TRBV7-9, the J call TRBJ2-5; D may be TRBD2 (6 bases). The germline gives CDR1 SEHNR, CDR2 FQNEAQ (reference sequence). With 0 bases removed from V and 5 bases from J, the gap between germline ends came to 13 bases. The CDR3 extends over 15 amino acids. The CDR3 protein is CASSLALTGGETQYF. The CDR3 DNA is TGTGCCAGCAGCTTAGCGCTAACAGGAGGGGAGACCCAGTACTTC.

This chain connects TRBV7-2 to TRBJ1-6; TRBD1 is a possible D gene (6 bases). This CDR3 has 14 residues. With 4 bases removed from V and 7 bases from J, the gap between germline ends came to 11 bases. Germline CDR1 reads SGHTA; CDR2 reads FQGNSA. The CDR3 sequence: CASSYTGNNSPLHF. CDR3 nucleotide sequence: TGTGCCAGCAGCTACACAGGGAACAATTCACCCCTCCACTTT.

This sequence joins TRBV14 and TRBJ1-1; D perhaps matches TRBD1 (5 bases). Germline-derived CDR1 and CDR2 are SGHDN and FVKESK. The CDR3 spans 13 residues. V was trimmed by 4 bases and J by 11 bases, leaving 17 bases between them. CDR3 DNA: TGTGCCAGCAGCCGCACGCAGGGAGGCAGGGCTTTCTTT. Protein product: CASSRTQGGRAFF.

In its sample, this clone was seen once. V usage is TRBV29-1 and J usage is TRBJ1-2, with D perhaps TRBD1 (5 bases). Trimming took off 7 bases at V and 8 bases at J, with 14 bases between the two ends. Germline-derived CDR1 and CDR2 are SQVTM and ANQGSEA. The CDR3 has 11 residues. CDR3 in DNA: TGCAGCGCCCAATCTGGGGGGGGCTACACCTTC. Translation: CSAQSGGGYTF. The full variable domain, completed using reference TRBV29-1 and TRBJ1-2, is SAVISQKPSRDICQRGTSLTIQCQVDSQVTMMFWYRQQPGQSLTLIATANQGSEATYESGFVIDKFPISRPNLTFSTLTVSNMSPEDSSIYLCSAQSGGGYTFGSGTRLTVV.

The chain has TRBV4-3 and TRBJ1-2; a weak D match, TRBD1 (5 bases). This CDR3 spans 17 amino acids. V dropped 0 bases and J dropped 0 bases, with 14 bases sitting between them. Per germline, CDR1 LGHNA and CDR2 YSLEER. CDR3 sequence reads: CASSQELRQSANYGYTF. The CDR3 DNA is TGCGCCAGCAGCCAAGAATTACGACAGAGCGCTAACTATGGCTACACCTTC.

V gene TRBV2 combines with J gene TRBJ2-6; D may be TRBD1 (6 bases). V lost 6 bases and J lost 0, with 9 bases in between. This CDR3 has 15 residues. CDR1 is SNHLY and CDR2 is FYNNEI in the germline V gene. As DNA, the CDR3 is TGTGCCAGCAGCGCAGGGGACTCTGGGGCCAACGTCCTGACTTTC. This gives the protein CASSAGDSGANVLTF.

This chain joins TRBV5-5 and TRBJ2-7, with 7 bases lining up with TRBD1. The junction had 3 bases not matched to a gene; V was cut back by 0 bases and J by 0 bases. There are 15 residues in the CDR3. The germline V gene encodes CDR1 SGHKS and CDR2 YYEKEE (reference sequence). CDR3 sequence (DNA): TGTGCCAGCAGCTTGGGGACAGGTTACTCCTACGAGCAGTACTTC. Residues: CASSLGTGYSYEQYF.

This clone was counted once. The CDR3 loop is CASSLGQHQETQYF. The CDR3 DNA reads TGTGCCAGCAGCTTGGGACAGCACCAAGAGACCCAGTACTTC. The gene calls are TRBV7-2 and TRBJ2-5; TRBD1 matches 7 bases. J gave up 0 bases and V 3 bases, and 1 base lay outside the gene matches. This CDR3 comprises 14 residues. The germline V gene encodes CDR1 SGHTA and CDR2 FQGNSA.

In DNA form, the CDR3 reads TGTGCTAGTGGACGCGACTCGAACACTGAAGCTTTCTTT. This sequence encodes CASGRDSNTEAFF. This sequence joins TRBV12-5 and TRBJ1-1; no clear D gene. The germline V gene has CDR1 LGHNT and CDR2 FRNRAP. Deletions cut 6 bases from V and 1 base from J, with 9 bases between. This CDR3 is built from 13 residues.

There are a few counts of this clone. The rearrangement links TRBV7-2 to TRBJ2-2; D is tentatively TRBD1 or TRBD2 (6 bases each). Germline V CDR1 and CDR2: SGHTA, FQGNSA. V was shortened by 4 bases and J by 6 bases, with 15 bases between the two germline ends. The CDR3 has 15 residues. This CDR3 is CASSSSRGEAGELFF. CDR3 DNA: TGTGCCAGCAGCTCATCTAGGGGGGAAGCCGGGGAGCTGTTTTTT.

The chain employs TRBV6-1 and TRBJ2-2; no firm D call. From germline, CDR1 is MNHNS and CDR2 SASEGT. The CDR3 totals 15 residues. Trimming left V 3 bases short and J 4 bases short, with 12 bases between. CDR3 in DNA: TGTGCCAGCAGTGATGGCAGGAAAACCACCGGGGAGCTGTTTTTT. Its translation: CASSDGRKTTGELFF.

The rearrangement joins TRBV4-1 to TRBJ2-7; D remains ambiguous. CDR3 size: 15 residues. Germline assignment: CDR1 MGHRA and CDR2 YSYEKL. Trimming left V 6 bases short and J 1 base short, with 16 bases between. CDR3 in amino acids: CASRRVGEQSYEQYF. CDR3 sequence (DNA): TGCGCCAGCAGGCGCGTTGGCGAACAGTCCTACGAGCAGTACTTC.

The rearrangement joins TRBV30 to TRBJ1-6; D call uncertain. The CDR3 is 14 amino acids. Per the germline V gene, CDR1 is GTSNPN and CDR2 is SVGIG (reference sequence). V was pared by 0 bases and J by 11 bases, with 14 bases between. This CDR3 reads CAWSVSGVMTPLHF. In nucleotides, the CDR3 is TGTGCCTGGAGTGTTTCCGGGGTTATGACACCCCTCCACTTT.

The J gene is TRBJ2-2, the V gene TRBV9; perhaps TRBD2 as D (5 bases). The V end lost 6 bases, the J end lost 0 bases, and 9 bases lay between the germline ends. Germline assignment: CDR1 SGDLS and CDR2 YYNGEE. The CDR3 length is 14 residues. The CDR3 bases are TGTGCCAGCAAAGAGGGCCCGAACACCGGGGAGCTGTTTTTT. It yields the protein CASKEGPNTGELFF.

This rearrangement joins TRBV19 to TRBJ1-2; 7 positions match TRBD1. The CDR3 spans 16 residues. V trimming: 3 bases; J trimming: 0 bases; junction bases outside the gene matches: 7. The germline V gene encodes CDR1 LNHDA and CDR2 SQIVND (reference sequence). CDR3 bases: TGTGCCAGTAGTATGCCCGGGACAGAAGCTAACTATGGCTACACCTTC. It codes for CASSMPGTEANYGYTF.